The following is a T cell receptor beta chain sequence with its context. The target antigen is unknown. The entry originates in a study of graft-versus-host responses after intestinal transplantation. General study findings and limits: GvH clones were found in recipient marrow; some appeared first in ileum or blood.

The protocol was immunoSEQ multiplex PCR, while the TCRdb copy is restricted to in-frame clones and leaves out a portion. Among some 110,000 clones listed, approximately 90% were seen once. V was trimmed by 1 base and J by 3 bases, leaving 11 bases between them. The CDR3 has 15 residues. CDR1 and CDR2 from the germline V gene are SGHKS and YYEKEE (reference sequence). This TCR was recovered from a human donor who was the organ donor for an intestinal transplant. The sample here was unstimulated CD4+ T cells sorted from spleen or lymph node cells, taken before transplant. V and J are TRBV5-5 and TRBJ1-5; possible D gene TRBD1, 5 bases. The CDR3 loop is CASSLNGGPNQPQHF. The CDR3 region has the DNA TGTGCCAGCAGCTTGAATGGGGGACCCAATCAGCCCCAGCATTTT.